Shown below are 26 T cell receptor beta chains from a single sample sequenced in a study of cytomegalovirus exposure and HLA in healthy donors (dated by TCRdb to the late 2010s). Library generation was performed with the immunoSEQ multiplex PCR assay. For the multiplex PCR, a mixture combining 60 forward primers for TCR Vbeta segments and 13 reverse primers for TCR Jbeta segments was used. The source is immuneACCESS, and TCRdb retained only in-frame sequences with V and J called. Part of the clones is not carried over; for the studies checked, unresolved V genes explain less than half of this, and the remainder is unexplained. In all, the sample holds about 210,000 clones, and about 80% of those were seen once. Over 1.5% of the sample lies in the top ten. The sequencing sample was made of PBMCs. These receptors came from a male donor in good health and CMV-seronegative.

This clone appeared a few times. The CDR3 loop reads CASSSDRASGANVLTF. The CDR3 DNA reads as TGTGCCAGCAGTTCTGACAGGGCCTCTGGGGCCAACGTCCTGACTTTC. The chain joins TRBV2 to TRBJ2-6; TRBD1 agrees at 7 bases. CDR3 length: 16 residues. The junction had 4 bases not matched to a gene; V was cut back by 5 bases and J by 0 bases. CDR1 SNHLY and CDR2 FYNNEI come from the germline V gene.

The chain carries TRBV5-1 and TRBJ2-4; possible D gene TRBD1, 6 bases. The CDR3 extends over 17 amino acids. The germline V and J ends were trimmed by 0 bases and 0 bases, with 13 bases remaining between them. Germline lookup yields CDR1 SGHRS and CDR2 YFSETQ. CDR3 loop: CASSLGQGSGAKNIQYF. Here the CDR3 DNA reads TGCGCCAGCAGCTTGGGGCAGGGGTCAGGAGCCAAAAACATTCAGTACTTC.

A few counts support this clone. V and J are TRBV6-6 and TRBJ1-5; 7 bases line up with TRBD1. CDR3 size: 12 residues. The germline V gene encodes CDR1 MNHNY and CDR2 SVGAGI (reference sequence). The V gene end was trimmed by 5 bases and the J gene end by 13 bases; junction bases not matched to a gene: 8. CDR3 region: CASSPSRQGQHF. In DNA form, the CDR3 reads TGTGCCAGCAGTCCAAGTAGACAGGGACAGCATTTT.

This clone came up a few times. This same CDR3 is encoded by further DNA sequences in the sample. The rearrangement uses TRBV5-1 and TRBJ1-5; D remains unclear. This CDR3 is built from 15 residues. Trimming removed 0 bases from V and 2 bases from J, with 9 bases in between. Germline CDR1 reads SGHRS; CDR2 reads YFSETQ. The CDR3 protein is CASSLGVEGNQPQHF. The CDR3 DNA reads TGCGCCAGCAGCTTGGGGGTTGAGGGCAATCAGCCCCAGCATTTT. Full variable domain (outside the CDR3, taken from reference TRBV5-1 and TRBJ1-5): KAGVTQTPRYLIKTRGQQVTLSCSPISGHRSVSWYQQTPGQGLQFLFEYFSETQRNKGNFPGRFSGRQFSNSRSEMNVSTLELGDSALYLCASSLGVEGNQPQHFGDGTRLSIL.

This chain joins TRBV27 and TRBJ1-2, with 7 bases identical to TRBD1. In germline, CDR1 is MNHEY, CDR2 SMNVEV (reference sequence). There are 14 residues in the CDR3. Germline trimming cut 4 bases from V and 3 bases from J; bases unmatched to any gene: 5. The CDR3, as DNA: TGTGCCAGCAGTTCGACAGGGTATGACTATGGCTACACCTTC. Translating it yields CASSSTGYDYGYTF.

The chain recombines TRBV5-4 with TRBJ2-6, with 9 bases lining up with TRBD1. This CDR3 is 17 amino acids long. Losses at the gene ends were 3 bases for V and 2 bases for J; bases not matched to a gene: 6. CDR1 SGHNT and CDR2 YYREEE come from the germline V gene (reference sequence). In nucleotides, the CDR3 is TGTGCCAGCAGCTGGGGACAGGGAGTCGCTGGGGCCAACGTCCTGACTTTC. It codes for CASSWGQGVAGANVLTF.

The CDR3 loop is CASSLTGVTYEQYF. For the CDR3, the DNA is TGTGCCAGCAGTTTAACGGGAGTGACCTACGAGCAGTACTTC. The gene calls are TRBV28 and TRBJ2-7; TRBD2 might be the D (6 bases). Trimming removed 2 bases from V and 2 bases from J, with 10 bases in between. The CDR3 is made up of 14 amino acids. Germline V CDR1 and CDR2: MDHEN, SYDVKM.

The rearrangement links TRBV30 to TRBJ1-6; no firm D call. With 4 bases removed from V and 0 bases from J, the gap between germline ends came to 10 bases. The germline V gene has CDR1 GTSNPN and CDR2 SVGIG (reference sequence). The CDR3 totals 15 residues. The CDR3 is CAWTPSSSYNSPLHF. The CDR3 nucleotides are TGTGCCTGGACCCCTTCTAGCTCCTATAATTCACCCCTCCACTTT.

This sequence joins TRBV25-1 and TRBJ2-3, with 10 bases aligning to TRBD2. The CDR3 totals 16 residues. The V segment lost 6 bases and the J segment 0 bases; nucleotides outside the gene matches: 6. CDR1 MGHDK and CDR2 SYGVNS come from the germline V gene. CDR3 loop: CASSRTSGASTDTQYF. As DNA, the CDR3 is TGTGCCAGCAGCCGTACTAGCGGGGCTAGCACAGATACGCAGTATTTT.

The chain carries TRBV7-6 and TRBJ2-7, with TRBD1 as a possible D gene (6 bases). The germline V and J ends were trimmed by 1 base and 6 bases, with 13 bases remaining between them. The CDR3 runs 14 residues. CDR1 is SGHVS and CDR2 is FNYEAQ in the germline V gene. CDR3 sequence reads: CASSLGGRGLEQYF. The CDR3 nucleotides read TGTGCCAGCAGCTTAGGCGGCAGGGGCCTCGAGCAGTACTTC.

The CDR3 DNA reads TGTGCCAGCAGTGAGGCCCTAGCGGGAGGGACCTACAATGAGCAGTTCTTC. Its translation: CASSEALAGGTYNEQFF. This chain joins TRBV28 and TRBJ2-1, with TRBD2 identical over 12 bases. The CDR3 extends over 17 amino acids. From germline, CDR1 is MDHEN and CDR2 SYDVKM. Trimming removed 5 bases from V and 2 bases from J; junction bases left unmatched: 7.

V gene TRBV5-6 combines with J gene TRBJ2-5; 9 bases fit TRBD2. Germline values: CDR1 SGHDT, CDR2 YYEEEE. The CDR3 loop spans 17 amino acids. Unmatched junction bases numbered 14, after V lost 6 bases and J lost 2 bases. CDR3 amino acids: CASTLGLVAGVQETQYF. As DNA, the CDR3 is TGTGCCAGCACTTTAGGGTTGGTAGCGGGAGTACAAGAGACCCAGTACTTC.

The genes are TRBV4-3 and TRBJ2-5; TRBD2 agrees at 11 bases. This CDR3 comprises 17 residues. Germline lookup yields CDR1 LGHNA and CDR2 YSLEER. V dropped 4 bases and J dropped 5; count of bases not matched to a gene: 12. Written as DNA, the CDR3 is TGCGCCAGCAGCCCAGGCCGGCTAGCGGGAGGTGTGGAGACCCAGTACTTC. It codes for CASSPGRLAGGVETQYF.

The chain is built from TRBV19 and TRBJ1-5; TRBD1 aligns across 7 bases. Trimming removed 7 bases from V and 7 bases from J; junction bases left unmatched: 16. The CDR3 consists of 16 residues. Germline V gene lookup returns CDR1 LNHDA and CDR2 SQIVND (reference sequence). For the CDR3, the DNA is TGTGCCAGTACCCCGGAGCAGGGGGTACTGGGGCAGCCCCAGCATTTT. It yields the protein CASTPEQGVLGQPQHF.

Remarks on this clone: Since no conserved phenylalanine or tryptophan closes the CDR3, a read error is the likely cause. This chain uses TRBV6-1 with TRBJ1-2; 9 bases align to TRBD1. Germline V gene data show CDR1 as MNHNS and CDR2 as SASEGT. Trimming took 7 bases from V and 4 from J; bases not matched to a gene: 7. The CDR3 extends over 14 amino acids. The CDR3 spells CASTLTGGGYGYTL. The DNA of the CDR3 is TGTGCCAGCACCCTCACAGGGGGCGGCTATGGCTACACCCTC.

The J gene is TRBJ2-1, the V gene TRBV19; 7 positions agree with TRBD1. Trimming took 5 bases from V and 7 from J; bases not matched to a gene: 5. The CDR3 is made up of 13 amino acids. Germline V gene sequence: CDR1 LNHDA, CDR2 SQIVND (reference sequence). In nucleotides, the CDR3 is TGTGCCAGTAGTTTCTCCAGGGGGAATGAGCAGTTCTTC. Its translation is CASSFSRGNEQFF.

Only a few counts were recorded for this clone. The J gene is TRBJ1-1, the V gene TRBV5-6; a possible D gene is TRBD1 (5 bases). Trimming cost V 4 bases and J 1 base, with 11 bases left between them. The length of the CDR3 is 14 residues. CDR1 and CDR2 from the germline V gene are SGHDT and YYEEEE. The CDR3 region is CASSVYQGNTEAFF. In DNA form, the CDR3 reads TGTGCCAGCAGCGTCTACCAGGGGAACACTGAAGCTTTCTTT.

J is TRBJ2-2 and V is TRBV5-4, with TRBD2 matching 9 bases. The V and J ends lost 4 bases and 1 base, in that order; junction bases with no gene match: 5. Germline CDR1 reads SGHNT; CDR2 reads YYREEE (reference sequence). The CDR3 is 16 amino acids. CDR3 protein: CASSSSGGGNTGELFF. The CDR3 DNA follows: TGTGCCAGCAGCAGTAGCGGGGGAGGGAACACCGGGGAGCTGTTTTTT.

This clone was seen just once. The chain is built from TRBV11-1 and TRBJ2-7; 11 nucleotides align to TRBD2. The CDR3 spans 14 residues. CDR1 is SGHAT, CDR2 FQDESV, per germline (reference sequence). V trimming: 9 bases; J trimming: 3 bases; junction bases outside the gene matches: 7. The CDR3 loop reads CASGSLAGGYEQYF. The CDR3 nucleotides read TGTGCCAGTGGATCGCTAGCGGGAGGCTACGAGCAGTACTTC.

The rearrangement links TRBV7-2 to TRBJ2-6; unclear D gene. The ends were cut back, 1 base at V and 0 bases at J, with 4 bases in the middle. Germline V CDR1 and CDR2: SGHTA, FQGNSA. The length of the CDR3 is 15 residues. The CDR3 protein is CASSLDISGANVLTF. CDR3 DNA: TGTGCCAGCAGCTTAGATATCTCTGGGGCCAACGTCCTGACTTTC.

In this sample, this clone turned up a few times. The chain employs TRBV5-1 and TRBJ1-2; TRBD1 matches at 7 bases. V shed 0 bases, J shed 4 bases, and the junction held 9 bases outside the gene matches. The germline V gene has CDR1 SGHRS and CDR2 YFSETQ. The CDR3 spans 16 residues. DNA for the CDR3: TGCGCCAGCAGCTTGGGTGTAGGGGGCCCGATCTATGGCTACACCTTC. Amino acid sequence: CASSLGVGGPIYGYTF.

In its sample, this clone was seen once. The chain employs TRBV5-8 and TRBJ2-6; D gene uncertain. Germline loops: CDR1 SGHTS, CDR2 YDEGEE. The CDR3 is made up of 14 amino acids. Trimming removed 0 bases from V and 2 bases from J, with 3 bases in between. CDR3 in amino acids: CASSLDTGANVLTF. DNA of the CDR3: TGTGCCAGCAGCTTGGATACTGGGGCCAACGTCCTGACTTTC.

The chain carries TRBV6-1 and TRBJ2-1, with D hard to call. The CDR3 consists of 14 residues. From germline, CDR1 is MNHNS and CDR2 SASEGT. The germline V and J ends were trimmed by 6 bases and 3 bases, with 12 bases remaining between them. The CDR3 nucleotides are TGTGCCAGCAGGGAAACGACGGGCTACAATGAGCAGTTCTTC. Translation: CASRETTGYNEQFF.

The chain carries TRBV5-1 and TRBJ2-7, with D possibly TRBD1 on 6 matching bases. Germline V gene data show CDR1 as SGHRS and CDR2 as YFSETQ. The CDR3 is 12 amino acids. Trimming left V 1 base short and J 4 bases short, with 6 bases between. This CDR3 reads CASSLQGYEQYF. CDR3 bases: TGCGCCAGCAGCTTGCAGGGGTACGAGCAGTACTTC.

In DNA, the CDR3 is TGTGCCAGCACGTTCCCAGACAGGAGGAATGAAAAACTGTTTTTT. Translation: CASTFPDRRNEKLFF. This sequence joins TRBV6-5 and TRBJ1-4; maybe TRBD1 (6 bases). V lost 7 bases to trimming and J lost 5 bases, with 17 bases between them. Germline loops: CDR1 MNHEY, CDR2 SVGAGI. The CDR3 sequence is 15 residues long.

CDR3 DNA sequence: TGTGCCAGCAGCTTCAGGACTAGCGGGATCGCAGATACGCAGTATTTT. Translating it yields CASSFRTSGIADTQYF. The gene calls are TRBV9 and TRBJ2-3; TRBD2 matches at 12 bases. CDR3 size: 16 residues. Germline values: CDR1 SGDLS, CDR2 YYNGEE. With 4 bases clipped from V and 4 bases from J, the junction kept 7 bases outside the gene matches.